The source of this T cell receptor beta chain is a study of shared clonotypes between healthy human individuals. Concerning this clone: Its cognate antigen is unknown.

General observations from the study: Blood was the sole source, and tissue repertoires probably differ.

Some clones are missing from TCRdb's copy, which holds only in-frame ones; the method was immunoSEQ multiplex PCR. Here the sample spans 2 million to 3 million clones, 93% being singletons. CDR3 size: 15 residues. Germline CDR1 MDHEN, CDR2 SYDVKM. Trimming cost V 6 bases and J 10 bases; bases outside gene matches: 15. Division of CD4+ cells produced a CD45RA+ naive subset and a CD45RA-negative memory subset. Sequenced: naive CD4+ T cells from PBMCs. Subset in this sample: CD45RA+ positively selected. This clonotype originated in a man aged 18 to 30 in good health. Some clones in this sample may be carry-over from other donors' samples. The chain employs TRBV28 and TRBJ1-2, with 9 positions matching TRBD1. The CDR3 DNA reads as TGTGCCAGCAGCTCAACCTGGGACAGGGCGGGGGACTACACCTTC. As protein: CASSSTWDRAGDYTF.